This T cell receptor beta chain was sequenced in a study of CD8+ T cells in alopecia areata. Reverse transcription of extracted RNA yielded cDNA, which provided the sequencing template. The method was immunoSEQ multiplex PCR; TCRdb's version includes in-frame clones alone and lacks a portion of them. The top ten clones hold 4.2% of a sample with 200,000 to 250,000 clones, 64% of them seen once. Trimming at V came to 6 bases and at J to 8 bases, leaving 6 bases not matched to a gene. The CDR3 totals 13 residues. Germline CDR1 is MNHEY and CDR2 is SVGAGI. Described treatment: oral pan-JAK inhibitor, 5-10 mg twice daily. Study-wide findings and caveats: Lesional scalp, notably in alopecia totalis/universalis, had clonality above that of normal scalp. Baseline CD8+ expansion's link to response remains uncertain, as there was one nonresponder.

Regarding this clone: As yet, its antigen is unknown.

V and J are TRBV6-5 and TRBJ1-2; 10 nucleotides agree with TRBD1. This material consisted of CD4+ T cells sorted from blood, taken at week 4, from a patient treated with tofacitinib. The origin of this receptor is a human donor with alopecia areata. The CDR3 loop is CASRTGGPSGYTF. DNA of the CDR3: TGTGCCAGCAGGACAGGGGGCCCTAGCGGCTACACCTTC.